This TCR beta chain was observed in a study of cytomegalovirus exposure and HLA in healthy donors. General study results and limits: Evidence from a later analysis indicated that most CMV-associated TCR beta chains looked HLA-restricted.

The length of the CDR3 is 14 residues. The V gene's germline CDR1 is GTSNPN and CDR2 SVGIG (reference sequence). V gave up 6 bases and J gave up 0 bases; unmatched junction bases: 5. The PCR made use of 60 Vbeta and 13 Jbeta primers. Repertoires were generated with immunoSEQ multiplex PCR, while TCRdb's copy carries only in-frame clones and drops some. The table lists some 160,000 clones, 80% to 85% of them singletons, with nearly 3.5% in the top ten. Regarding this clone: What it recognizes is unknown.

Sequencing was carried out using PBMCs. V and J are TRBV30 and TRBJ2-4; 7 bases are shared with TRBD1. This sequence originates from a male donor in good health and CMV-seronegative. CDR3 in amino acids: CACTQGLAKNIQYF. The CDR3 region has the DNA TGTGCCTGCACACAGGGGCTAGCCAAAAACATTCAGTACTTC.